This T cell receptor beta chain emerged from a study of vaccination and CD4 T cells after COVID-19 (dated by TCRdb to between 2022 and 2023). Regarding the research as a whole: Convalescent patients had a positive SARS-CoV-2 result on nasal swab PCR, and of these patients, nine had mild disease and one had severe disease. Post-COVID blood samples from convalescent patients were collected a median of about 110 days after diagnosis, with a range of roughly 35 to 180 days. Post-vaccine blood samples were collected a median of about 72 days after the second vaccine dose, ranging from about 13 to 241 days. Overlapping spike peptide pools from SARS-CoV-2 and from the common cold coronaviruses HCoV-NL63, HCoV-OC43 and HCoV-229E were used as culture stimuli. Control cultures received a CEFX viral epitope pool as the positive control, an HIV-1 Nef peptide pool as the negative control, or no peptide. The convalescent cohort comprised six males and four females, including two Hispanic individuals, seven Caucasians, two Asians and one multiracial person. In around 9 COVID-19 convalescent patients and a few infection-naive healthy vaccine recipients, researchers compared the spike-specific CD4+ TCR repertoire from before mRNA vaccination with the repertoire from after. Each participant got two doses of either the Pfizer-BioNTech BNT162b2 vaccine (n=8) or the Moderna mRNA-1273 vaccine (n=2). The paper as a whole reports these results and caveats: Nearly all vaccine-specific clones in convalescent patients (304 of 307) were mono-reactive for SARS-CoV-2 spike rather than cross-reactive with common cold coronaviruses. Although the median number of SARS-CoV-2-reactive clonotypes went up from roughly 23 after infection to around 40 after vaccination, the increase was not significant. Among convalescent patients, a median about 86% of the SARS-CoV-2-reactive clones seen after vaccination appeared only after vaccination, which suggests priming specific to the vaccine. The study included relatively few convalescent patients and did not analyze early timepoints after natural infection.

From cysteine to phenylalanine, the CDR3 is 14 amino acids long. The method was PCR. At the Johns Hopkins FTIC core, DNA from the cultured CD4+ T cells underwent TCR sequencing with the Oncomine TCR Beta short-read assay. The QIAamp micro DNA kit was used to extract genomic DNA from the cultured CD4+ T cells. Oncomine TCR Beta libraries from cultured CD4+ T cells were pooled using unique dual indexes and sequenced on an Illumina iSeq 100. For the original study's pipeline: Non-productive sequences were removed, and CDR3s not starting with C, not ending with F or W, or shorter than 7 amino acids were discarded. Antigen-specific clonotypes were identified using the MANAFEST web application through comparison of peptide-stimulated wells with reference and other culture wells. To be called positive, a clone needed an FDR below 0.05, an odds ratio above 5, and a productive frequency above 0.1% in at least two of three replicate wells. A clonotype counted as cross-reactive if it showed significant expansion both in the SARS-CoV-2 spike wells and in at least one common cold coronavirus spike condition. Using R version 3.6.1, CDR3 homology was evaluated through Levenshtein distances (stringdist) along with unrooted phylogenetic trees (ape). TCRdb reanalyzed the raw reads on its own, using fastp at Q25 for trimming and MiXCR for clone calling, and kept in-frame beta chains. Each entry merges the rows of one CDR3 protein and shows their most common DNA and genes. V and J calls and clone size were set by TCRdb, not the authors. For this sample the table gives 5,000 to 6,500 distinct CDR3 sequences, of which under 40% were detected only once. The top ten constitute roughly a third of the sample.

The sample's treatment or condition label, in plain terms: roughly nine-day PBMC culture with coronavirus spike peptide pools or control peptides (ViraFEST assay). The ViraFEST assay, used in the study, expanded antigen-specific T cells with peptide pools and then identified the expanded clonotypes through TCR sequencing. The positive SARS-CoV-2 PCR tests of the convalescent patients were dated from March to December 2020, before the Alpha, Beta and Delta variants emerged in the United States. Each well held 1.5 million to 2.5 million PBMCs cultured with roughly 10 ug/ml peptide pools in IMDM containing approximately 5% human AB serum and around 10 IU/ml IL-2. Half of the culture medium was replaced with fresh IL-2-containing medium on days 3 and 7. Once the cells had been in culture for over nine days, the EasySep CD4+ T cell isolation kit was used to isolate CD4+ T cells by negative selection. Ficoll-Paque Plus gradient centrifugation was used to isolate PBMCs from whole blood, and the isolated PBMCs were then either used fresh or cryopreserved at -140C. Culture conditions were generally each tested in triplicate wells.

With regard to this clonotype: This receptor's antigen is unknown. The limits of the CDR3 on the DNA are not certain, so only TCRdb's listed CDR3 is given.

The specimen was CD4+ T cells from blood, cultured in vitro, collected after SARS-CoV-2 vaccination. The TCR originated in a human donor who had recovered from COVID-19. The chain was built from TRBV21-1 and TRBJ2-7; TRBD1, the table's D call, lacks a check against the DNA. TRBV21-1 is annotated as a pseudogene. The CDR3 protein is CARPVGRGTYEQYF.